This TCR beta chain was sequenced for a study of T cell responses to AZD1222 COVID-19 vaccine. The germline gives CDR1 SGDLS, CDR2 YYNGEE. V was trimmed by 2 bases and J by 8 bases, leaving 19 bases between them. The CDR3 runs to 15 residues. The data were produced by immunoSEQ multiplex PCR, yet TCRdb's version contains in-frame clones alone and is incomplete. The sample shows about 140,000 clones, about four fifths of them seen only once. The chain combines TRBV9 with TRBJ1-2; D is ambiguous. Source: peripheral blood, taken on day 0 of AZD1222 vaccination. This sequence was found in an adult in good health. CDR3 DNA sequence: TGTGCCAGCAGCGTTGTGACCGGGTTCCCCCAAGGCTACACCTTC. It is translated as CASSVVTGFPQGYTF.